Following are 14 T cell receptor beta chains from one sample sequenced in a study of T cells expressing NK-cell markers. Following a re-call of the 5' RACE reads, TCRdb has one entry per CDR3 protein and lacks DNA. Its listing shows 550,000 or so distinct CDR3 sequences. The sample comprised blood T cells: a sorted CD56 or NKG2C T cell subset, CD4+ or CD8+ T cells, or bulk PBMC T cells (not recorded which). These receptors were taken from a man between 18 and 29 years old in good health.

The chain carries TRBV12-3 or TRBV12-4 and TRBJ1-4. This CDR3 is 14 amino acids long. CDR3: CASSLALGTEKLFF.

The chain is built from TRBV11-3 and TRBJ2-2. CDR3 size: 14 residues. The V gene's germline CDR1 is SGHNT and CDR2 YENEEA. The CDR3 sequence: CASSEPTYTGELFF.

This chain connects TRBV4-1 to TRBJ2-2. There are 15 residues in the CDR3. The germline V gene encodes CDR1 MGHRA and CDR2 YSYEKL. CDR3 in amino acids: CASSQLNWGNGELFF.

The CDR3 loop is CASSEVEYEQYF. The chain carries TRBV25-1 and TRBJ2-7. This CDR3 has 12 residues. The germline V gene encodes CDR1 MGHDK and CDR2 SYGVNS.

This rearrangement joins TRBV29-1 to TRBJ2-7. This CDR3 spans 13 amino acids. CDR1 and CDR2 from the germline V gene are SQVTM and ANQGSEA. CDR3 protein: CSVELKGLGEQYF.

The chain links TRBV24-1 to TRBJ2-5; without DNA, the TCRdb call of TRBD1 cannot be checked. The CDR3 is made up of 14 amino acids. Germline-derived CDR1 and CDR2 are KGHDR and SFDVKD. CDR3: CATSDQGNWETQYF.

The CDR3 spells CASSYNRGSTDTQYF. The V gene is TRBV6-5, the J gene TRBJ2-3; TCRdb's assignment of TRBD1 cannot be checked, as there is no DNA. The CDR3 is 15 residues long. Looked up from germline, CDR1 is MNHEY and CDR2 is SVGAGI.

The chain uses TRBV4-2 and TRBJ2-2; without DNA, the TCRdb call of TRBD1 cannot be checked. Germline assignment: CDR1 LGHNA and CDR2 YNFKEQ. CDR3 length: 17 amino acids. This CDR3 reads CASSPGTTGWNTGELFF.

The CDR3 here is CASSIGQGVKDGYTF. This chain connects TRBV19 to TRBJ1-2; TCRdb designates TRBD1, a call that cannot be tested without DNA. Germline V gene sequence: CDR1 LNHDA, CDR2 SQIVND (reference sequence). The CDR3 contains 15 residues.

The chain recombines TRBV5-1 with TRBJ2-3; as DNA is missing, the TRBD2 call by TCRdb cannot be tested. This CDR3 spans 15 amino acids. CDR1 is SGHRS, CDR2 YFSETQ, per germline. CDR3 sequence: CASSFRRAWGDTQYF.

The V and J genes are TRBV7-6 and TRBJ2-1; as DNA is missing, the TRBD1 call by TCRdb cannot be tested. The CDR3 has 15 residues. The germline V gene encodes CDR1 SGHVS and CDR2 FNYEAQ. The CDR3 region is CASSPRDRAGYEQFF. The entire variable domain, with the rest obtained from reference TRBV7-6 and TRBJ2-1, is as follows: GAGVSQSPRYKVTKRGQDVALRCDPISGHVSLYWYRQALGQGPEFLTYFNYEAQQDKSGLPNDRFSAERPEGSISTLTIQRTEQRDSAMYRCASSPRDRAGYEQFFGPGTRLTVL.

This chain's CDR3 is CASSLWYGANNEQFF. The rearrangement links TRBV5-5 to TRBJ2-1. Germline V gene lookup returns CDR1 SGHKS and CDR2 YYEKEE (reference sequence). This CDR3 contains 15 residues.

V usage is TRBV4-2 and J usage is TRBJ2-1. The CDR3 sequence is 13 residues long. Germline V gives CDR1 LGHNA, CDR2 YNFKEQ. This chain's CDR3 is CASSPTPYNEQFF.

V and J are TRBV6-2 or TRBV6-3 and TRBJ2-1; TCRdb returns TRBD2, unconfirmable since there is no DNA. The CDR3 totals 13 residues. Per germline, CDR1 MNHEY and CDR2 SVGEGT. This CDR3 is CASMGLVYNEQFF.